This note documents a single TCR beta chain sequence. The protocol was immunoSEQ multiplex PCR, while the TCRdb copy is restricted to in-frame clones and leaves out a portion. Of about 350,000 clones in the sample, around 88% are singletons; the top ten hold roughly 7.2%. This sample is part of a study of blood T cell repertoires in COVID-19. Overall study: The United States, Italy and Spain supplied acute and convalescent COVID-19 samples. PBMCs, B-cell-depleted T cells, or T cells provided the cDNA or gDNA that made up the material.

One Seattle source followed patients from active infection through their disease course. Germline V lookup: CDR1 MNHEY, CDR2 SVGAGI. CDR3 size: 15 residues. The junction had 7 bases not matched to a gene; V was cut back by 0 bases and J by 5 bases. The rearrangement links TRBV6-5 to TRBJ2-7; TRBD1 agrees at 7 bases. Sequences were obtained from peripheral blood. The sequence derives from a woman aged 55 to 70 with COVID-19, enrolled during active disease. DNA for the CDR3: TGTGCCAGCAGTTACTCGAGGGGGCCTATCCACGAGCAGTACTTC. Its translation is CASSYSRGPIHEQYF.